The 6 T cell receptor beta chains in this list originate from one sample, sequenced in a study of beta chain features in type 1 diabetes. Every isolated RNA sample was fully reverse transcribed, so sequencing captured expressed TCRB transcripts. Using immunoSEQ multiplex PCR, the repertoire was profiled, and TCRdb retains in-frame clones only, with some absent. The sample consists of roughly 340,000 clones, around 12% of them appearing once. Antigens of these TCRs are unknown. Study results and caveats: Shortening of TCRB CDR3s, moderate but significant, appeared in all four CD4+ subsets of Type 1 diabetes patients.

Sequenced: naive CD4+ T cells from blood. These receptors all come from a woman aged 18-30 years with type 1 diabetes.

In nucleotides, the CDR3 is TGCGCCAGCAGCCAAGCCCCGGTTGAGACCCAGTACTTC. This gives the protein CASSQAPVETQYF. The chain employs TRBV4-1 and TRBJ2-5; no reliable D call. Germline V gene lookup returns CDR1 MGHRA and CDR2 YSYEKL. Trimming took off 1 base at V and 5 bases at J, with 8 bases between the two ends. The length of the CDR3 is 13 residues.

This clone was recorded a few times. The chain carries TRBV5-1 and TRBJ2-5; 8 bases agree with TRBD1. The CDR3 extends over 15 amino acids. V trimming: 0 bases; J trimming: 2 bases; junction bases outside the gene matches: 3. Germline loops: CDR1 SGHRS, CDR2 YFSETQ. CDR3: CASSLEGTGQETQYF. The CDR3 DNA reads as TGCGCCAGCAGCTTGGAAGGGACAGGACAAGAGACCCAGTACTTC. Full variable domain (outside the CDR3, taken from reference TRBV5-1 and TRBJ2-5): KAGVTQTPRYLIKTRGQQVTLSCSPISGHRSVSWYQQTPGQGLQFLFEYFSETQRNKGNFPGRFSGRQFSNSRSEMNVSTLELGDSALYLCASSLEGTGQETQYFGPGTRLLVL.

This clone has just a few counts. This rearrangement joins TRBV5-1 to TRBJ2-1; TRBD2 might be the D (6 bases). Germline assignment: CDR1 SGHRS and CDR2 YFSETQ. Trimming left V 4 bases short and J 9 bases short, with 14 bases between. CDR3 length equals 13 residues. The chain's CDR3 is CASSAGGTREQFF. In DNA form, the CDR3 reads TGCGCCAGCAGCGCCGGAGGGACTCGTGAGCAGTTCTTC.

V gene TRBV18 combines with J gene TRBJ2-3; D might be TRBD2 (6 bases). V lost 3 bases and J lost 0, with 13 bases in between. The CDR3 has 16 amino acids. CDR1 is KGHSH, CDR2 LQKENI, per germline. CDR3 DNA sequence: TGTGCCAGCTCACCGGGACTCCCCTCTAGCACAGATACGCAGTATTTT. Residues: CASSPGLPSSTDTQYF.

In its sample, this clone was seen a few times. The gene calls are TRBV7-2 and TRBJ2-3; 13 nucleotides agree with TRBD2. Germline lookup yields CDR1 SGHTA and CDR2 FQGNSA. The ends lost 2 bases at V and 2 bases at J; junction bases unmatched: 10. There are 19 residues in the CDR3. CDR3 DNA sequence: TGTGCCAGCAGCTTACTAAAGACTAGCGGGGGGCGATACACAGATACGCAGTATTTT. Encoded protein: CASSLLKTSGGRYTDTQYF.

The V and J genes are TRBV7-9 and TRBJ1-4; D may be TRBD1 (5 bases). This CDR3 contains 14 residues. The V end lost 0 bases, the J end lost 7 bases, and 9 bases lay between the germline ends. CDR1 is SEHNR and CDR2 is FQNEAQ in the germline V gene (reference sequence). The chain's CDR3 is CASSLAPRGEKLFF. The DNA of the CDR3 is TGTGCCAGCAGCTTAGCCCCTAGGGGTGAAAAACTGTTTTTT.